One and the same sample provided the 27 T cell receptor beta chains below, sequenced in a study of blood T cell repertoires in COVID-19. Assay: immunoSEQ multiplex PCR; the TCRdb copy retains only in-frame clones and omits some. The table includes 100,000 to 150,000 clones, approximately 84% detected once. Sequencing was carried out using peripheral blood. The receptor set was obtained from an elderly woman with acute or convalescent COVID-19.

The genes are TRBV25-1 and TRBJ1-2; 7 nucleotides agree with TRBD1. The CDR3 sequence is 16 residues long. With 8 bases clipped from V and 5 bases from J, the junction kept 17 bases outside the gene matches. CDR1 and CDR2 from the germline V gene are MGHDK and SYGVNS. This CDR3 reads CASASTMRAGGYGYTF. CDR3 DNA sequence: TGTGCCAGCGCCTCAACGATGAGGGCAGGGGGGTATGGCTACACCTTC.

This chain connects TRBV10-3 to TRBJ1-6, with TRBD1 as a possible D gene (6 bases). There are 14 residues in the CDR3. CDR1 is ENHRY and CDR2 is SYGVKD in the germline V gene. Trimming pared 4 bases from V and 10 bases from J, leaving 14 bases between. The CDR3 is CAISAGSQGSPLHF. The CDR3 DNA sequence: TGTGCCATCAGTGCAGGCAGTCAGGGGTCACCCCTCCACTTT.

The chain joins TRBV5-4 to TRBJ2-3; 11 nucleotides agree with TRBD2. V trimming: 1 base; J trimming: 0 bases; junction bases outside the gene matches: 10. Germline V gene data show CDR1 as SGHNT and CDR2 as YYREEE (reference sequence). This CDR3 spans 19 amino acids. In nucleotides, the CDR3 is TGTGCCAGCAGCTTGCTAGCGGGGGGACTAAGATATAGCACAGATACGCAGTATTTT. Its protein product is CASSLLAGGLRYSTDTQYF.

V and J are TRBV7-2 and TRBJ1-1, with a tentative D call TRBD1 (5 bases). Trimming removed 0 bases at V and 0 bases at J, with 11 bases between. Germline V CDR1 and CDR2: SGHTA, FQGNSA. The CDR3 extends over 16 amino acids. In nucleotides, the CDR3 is TGTGCCAGCAGCTTAGCGCCGTGGGGGGTGAACACTGAAGCTTTCTTT. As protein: CASSLAPWGVNTEAFF.

CDR3 DNA: TGTGCCAGCAGTGATGAGCTAGGGGGAAGATATTTT. It specifies CASSDELGGRYF. The V call is TRBV2, the J call TRBJ1-3; D perhaps matches TRBD1 (6 bases). Germline loops: CDR1 SNHLY, CDR2 FYNNEI. The V end lost 3 bases, the J end lost 15 bases, and 15 bases lay between the germline ends. CDR3 length equals 12 residues. Full variable domain (outside the CDR3, taken from reference TRBV2 and TRBJ1-3): EPEVTQTPSHQVTQMGQEVILRCVPISNHLYFYWYRQILGQKVEFLVSFYNNEISEKSEIFDDQFSVERPDGSNFTLKIRSTKLEDSAMYFCASSDELGGRYFGEGSWLTVV.

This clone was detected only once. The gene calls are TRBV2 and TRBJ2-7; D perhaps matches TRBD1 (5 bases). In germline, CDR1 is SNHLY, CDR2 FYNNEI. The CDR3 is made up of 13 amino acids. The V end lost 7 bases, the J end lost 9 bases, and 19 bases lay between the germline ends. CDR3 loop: CASTVFERTWQYF. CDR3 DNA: TGTGCCAGCACGGTGTTTGAACGGACATGGCAGTACTTC.

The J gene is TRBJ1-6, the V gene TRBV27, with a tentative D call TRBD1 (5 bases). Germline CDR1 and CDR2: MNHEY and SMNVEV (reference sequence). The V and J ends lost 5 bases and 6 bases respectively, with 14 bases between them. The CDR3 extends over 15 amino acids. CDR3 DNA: TGTGCCAGCAGTCGACAGCCTTCGGGTAATTCACCCCTCCACTTT. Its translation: CASSRQPSGNSPLHF.

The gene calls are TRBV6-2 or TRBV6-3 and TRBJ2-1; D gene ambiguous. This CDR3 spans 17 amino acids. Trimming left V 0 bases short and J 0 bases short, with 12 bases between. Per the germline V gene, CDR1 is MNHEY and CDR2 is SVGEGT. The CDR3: CASSYSTPGTSYNEQFF. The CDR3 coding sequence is TGTGCCAGCAGTTACTCGACCCCGGGTACCTCCTACAATGAGCAGTTCTTC.

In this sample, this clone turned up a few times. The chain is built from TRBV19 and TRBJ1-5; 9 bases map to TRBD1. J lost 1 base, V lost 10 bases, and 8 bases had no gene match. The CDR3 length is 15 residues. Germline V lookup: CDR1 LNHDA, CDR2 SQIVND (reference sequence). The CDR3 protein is CATKRDRVSNQPQHF. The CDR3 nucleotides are TGTGCCACCAAACGGGACAGGGTCAGCAATCAGCCCCAGCATTTT. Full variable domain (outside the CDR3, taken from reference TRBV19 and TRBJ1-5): DGGITQSPKYLFRKEGQNVTLSCEQNLNHDAMYWYRQDPGQGLRLIYYSQIVNDFQKGDIAEGYSVSREKKESFPLTVTSAQKNPTAFYLCATKRDRVSNQPQHFGDGTRLSIL.

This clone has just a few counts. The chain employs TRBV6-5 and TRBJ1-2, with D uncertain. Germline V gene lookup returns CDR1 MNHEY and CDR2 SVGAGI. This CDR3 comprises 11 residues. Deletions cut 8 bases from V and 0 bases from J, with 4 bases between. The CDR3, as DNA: TGTGCCAGCTTCGCTAACTATGGCTACACCTTC. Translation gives CASFANYGYTF.

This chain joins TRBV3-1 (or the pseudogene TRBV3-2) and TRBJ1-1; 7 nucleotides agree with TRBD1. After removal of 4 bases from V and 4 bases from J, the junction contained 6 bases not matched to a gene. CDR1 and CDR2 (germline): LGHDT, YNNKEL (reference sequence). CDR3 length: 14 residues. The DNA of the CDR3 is TGTGCCAGCAGCCCACGACAGGGAGGCACTGAAGCTTTCTTT. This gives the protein CASSPRQGGTEAFF.

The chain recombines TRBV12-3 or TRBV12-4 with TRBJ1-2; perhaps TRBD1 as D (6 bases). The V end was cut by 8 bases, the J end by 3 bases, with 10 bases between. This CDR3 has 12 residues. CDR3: CASGKGDYGYTF. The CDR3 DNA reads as TGTGCCAGCGGGAAGGGGGACTATGGCTACACCTTC.

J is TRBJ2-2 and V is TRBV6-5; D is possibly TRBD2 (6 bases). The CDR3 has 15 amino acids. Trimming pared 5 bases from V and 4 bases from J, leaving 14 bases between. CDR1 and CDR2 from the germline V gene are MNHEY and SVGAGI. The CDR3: CASSPRFGGTGELFF. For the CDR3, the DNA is TGTGCCAGCAGTCCCCGGTTCGGGGGCACCGGGGAGCTGTTTTTT.

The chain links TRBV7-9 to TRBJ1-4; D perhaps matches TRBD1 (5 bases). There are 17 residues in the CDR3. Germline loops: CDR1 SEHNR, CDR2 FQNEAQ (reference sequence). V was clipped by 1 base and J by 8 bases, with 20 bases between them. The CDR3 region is CASSLGSGRSLYEKLFF. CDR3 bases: TGTGCCAGCAGCTTAGGGTCAGGGCGCTCGCTTTACGAAAAACTGTTTTTT. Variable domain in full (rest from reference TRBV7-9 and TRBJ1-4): DTGVSQNPRHKITKRGQNVTFRCDPISEHNRLYWYRQTLGQGPEFLTYFQNEAQLEKSRLLSDRFSAERPKGSFSTLEIQRTEQGDSAMYLCASSLGSGRSLYEKLFFGSGTQLSVL.

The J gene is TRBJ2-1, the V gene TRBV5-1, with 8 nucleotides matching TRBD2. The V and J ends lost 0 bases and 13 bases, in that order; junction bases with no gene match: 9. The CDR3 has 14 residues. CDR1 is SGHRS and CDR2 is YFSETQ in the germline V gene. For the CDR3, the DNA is TGCGCCAGCAGCTTGGAGGTAGCGGGGAGTCCCCAGTTCTTC. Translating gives CASSLEVAGSPQFF.

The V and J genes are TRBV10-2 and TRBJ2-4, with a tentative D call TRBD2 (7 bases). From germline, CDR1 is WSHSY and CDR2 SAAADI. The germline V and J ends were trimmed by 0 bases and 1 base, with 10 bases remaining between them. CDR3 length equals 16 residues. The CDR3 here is CASSESGGAAKNIQYF. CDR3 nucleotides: TGCGCCAGCAGTGAGTCGGGGGGGGCGGCCAAAAACATTCAGTACTTC.

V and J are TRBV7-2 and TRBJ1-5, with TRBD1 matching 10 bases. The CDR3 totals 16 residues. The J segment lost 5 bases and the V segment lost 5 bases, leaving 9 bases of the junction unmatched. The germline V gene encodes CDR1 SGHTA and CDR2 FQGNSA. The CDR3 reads CASSPMGQGSDQPQHF. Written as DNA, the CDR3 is TGTGCCAGCAGCCCTATGGGACAGGGGTCAGATCAGCCCCAGCATTTT.

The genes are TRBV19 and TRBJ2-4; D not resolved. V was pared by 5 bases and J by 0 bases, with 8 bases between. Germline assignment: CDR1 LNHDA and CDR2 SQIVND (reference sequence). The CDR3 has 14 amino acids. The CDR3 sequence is CASSPTGAKNIQYF. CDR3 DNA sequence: TGTGCCAGTAGTCCCACCGGAGCCAAAAACATTCAGTACTTC.

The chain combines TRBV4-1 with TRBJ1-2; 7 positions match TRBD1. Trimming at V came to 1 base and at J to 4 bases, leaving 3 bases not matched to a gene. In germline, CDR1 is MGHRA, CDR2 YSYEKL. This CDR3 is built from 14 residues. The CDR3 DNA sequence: TGCGCCAGCAGCCAAGGGACAGGCGGCTATGGCTACACCTTC. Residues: CASSQGTGGYGYTF.

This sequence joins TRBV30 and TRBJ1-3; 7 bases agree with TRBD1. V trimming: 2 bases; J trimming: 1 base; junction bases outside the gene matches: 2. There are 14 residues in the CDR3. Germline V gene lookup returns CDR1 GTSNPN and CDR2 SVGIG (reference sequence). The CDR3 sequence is CAWSSRGSGNTIYF. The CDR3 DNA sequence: TGTGCCTGGAGTTCCAGGGGGTCTGGAAACACCATATATTTT.

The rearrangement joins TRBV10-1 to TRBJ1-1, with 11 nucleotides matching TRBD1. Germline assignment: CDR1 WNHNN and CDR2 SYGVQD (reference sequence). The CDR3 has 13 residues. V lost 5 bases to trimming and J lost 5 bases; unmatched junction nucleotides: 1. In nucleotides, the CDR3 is TGCGCCAGCAGTAGGGACAGGGGGACTGAAGCTTTCTTT. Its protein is CASSRDRGTEAFF.

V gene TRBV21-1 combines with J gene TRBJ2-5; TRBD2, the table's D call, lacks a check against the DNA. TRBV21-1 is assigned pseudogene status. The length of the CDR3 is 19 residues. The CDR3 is CASSKQSGRTSGGAGSQYF. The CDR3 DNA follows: TGTGCCAGCAGCAAACAGAGCGGTCGAACTAGCGGGGGTGCGGGGTCCCAGTACTTC.

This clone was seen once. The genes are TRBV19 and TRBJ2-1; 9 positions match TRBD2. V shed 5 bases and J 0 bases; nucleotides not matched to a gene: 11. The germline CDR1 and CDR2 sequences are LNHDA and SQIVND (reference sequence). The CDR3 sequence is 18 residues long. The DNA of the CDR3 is TGTGCCAGTAGTCCTCCTAATTATAGCGGGAGCTCCTACAATGAGCAGTTCTTC. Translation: CASSPPNYSGSSYNEQFF.

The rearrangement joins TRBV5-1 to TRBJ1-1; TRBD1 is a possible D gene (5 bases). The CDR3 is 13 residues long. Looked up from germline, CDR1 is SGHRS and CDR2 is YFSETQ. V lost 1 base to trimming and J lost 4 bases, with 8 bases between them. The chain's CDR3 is CASSLTGVTEAFF. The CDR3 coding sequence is TGCGCCAGCAGCTTGACAGGAGTCACTGAAGCTTTCTTT.

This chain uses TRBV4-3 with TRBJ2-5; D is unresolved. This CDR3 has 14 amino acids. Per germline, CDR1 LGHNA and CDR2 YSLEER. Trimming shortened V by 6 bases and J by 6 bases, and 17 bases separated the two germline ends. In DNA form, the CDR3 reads TGCGCCAGCAGTCCGGAGATCCCCCCGAAGACCCAGTACTTC. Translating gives CASSPEIPPKTQYF.

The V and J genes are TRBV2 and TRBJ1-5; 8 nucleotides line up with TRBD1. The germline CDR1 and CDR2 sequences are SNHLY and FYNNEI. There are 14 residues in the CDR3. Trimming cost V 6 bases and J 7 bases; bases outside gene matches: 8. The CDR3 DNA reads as TGTGCCAGCAGGAGACAGGGGTCTGGGCAGCCCCAGCATTTT. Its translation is CASRRQGSGQPQHF. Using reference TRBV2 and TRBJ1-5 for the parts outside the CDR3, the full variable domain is EPEVTQTPSHQVTQMGQEVILRCVPISNHLYFYWYRQILGQKVEFLVSFYNNEISEKSEIFDDQFSVERPDGSNFTLKIRSTKLEDSAMYFCASRRQGSGQPQHFGDGTRLSIL.

Written as DNA, the CDR3 is TGTGCTAGTGGTACGGGACTAGCGGTGGGGACCGGGGAGCTGTTTTTT. Encoded protein: CASGTGLAVGTGELFF. The chain links TRBV12-5 to TRBJ2-2; 11 nucleotides match TRBD2. There are 16 residues in the CDR3. CDR1 is LGHNT and CDR2 is FRNRAP in the germline V gene. J was trimmed by 5 bases and V by 5 bases; bases with no gene match: 7.